The clone carrying this T cell receptor (beta chain) was found a few times. Trimming shortened V by 5 bases and J by 0 bases, and 11 bases separated the two germline ends. CDR1 and CDR2 (germline): SEHNR, FQNEAQ (reference sequence). The CDR3 contains 15 residues. Each CDR3 protein gets one entry after TCRdb re-called the 5' RACE reads with MiXCR. The sample lists 110,000 or so distinct CDR3 sequences, roughly a tenth seen once, with 20% to 25% in the top ten. The data were obtained in a study of spatial heterogeneity in lung cancer. Time point defined: blood at routine non-recurrence follow-up after resection.

The rearrangement joins TRBV7-9 to TRBJ2-1; a weak D match, TRBD2 (5 bases). This clonotype was obtained from a female donor with early-stage non-small cell lung cancer. Source: PBMCs, taken at follow-up. The CDR3 spells CASSPGLSSYNEQFF. CDR3 DNA: TGTGCCAGCAGCCCCGGACTTAGCTCCTACAATGAGCAGTTCTTC.